This paragraph reports one T cell receptor (beta chain). The J segment lost 2 bases and the V segment lost 3 bases, leaving 6 bases of the junction unmatched. Germline V gene sequence: CDR1 SGHDN, CDR2 FVKESK. This CDR3 region has 16 residues. The data stem from a study of cytomegalovirus exposure and HLA in healthy donors. Use of 60 Vbeta and 13 Jbeta primers characterized the PCR. Generated by immunoSEQ multiplex PCR, the TCRdb table keeps only in-frame clones and is missing some. The repertoire has approximately 140,000 clones, 70% to 80% of them found once; the top ten carry under 5.5%. The source material was PBMCs. This chain connects TRBV14 to TRBJ2-3, with 9 bases matching TRBD2. This sequence was found in a woman between 50 and 59 years old in good health and CMV-seronegative. The CDR3 DNA reads TGTGCCAGCAGCCAGCAGCGACTAGCGGCCACAGATACGCAGTATTTT. It is translated as CASSQQRLAATDTQYF. Combining the CDR3 with reference TRBV14 and TRBJ2-3 gives the whole variable domain EAGVTQFPSHSVIEKGQTVTLRCDPISGHDNLYWYRRVMGKEIKFLLHFVKESKQDESGMPNNRFLAERTGGTYSTLKVQPAELEDSGVYFCASSQQRLAATDTQYFGPGTRLTVL.